The rows below give T cell receptor beta chains drawn from one sample of a study of cytomegalovirus exposure and HLA in healthy donors. Profiling relied on immunoSEQ multiplex PCR, and the TCRdb table lists in-frame clones only, not all of them. The table lists 200,000 or so clones, around 82% of them singletons. The sample comprised PBMCs. These receptors were collected from a woman aged 25 to 39 in good health and CMV-seronegative. CDR3s leave out the opening cysteine and the closing phenylalanine or tryptophan.

TRBJ2-3	TRBV7-9	ASSSRQGSTDTQY
TRBJ2-7	TRBV5-1	ASSLVGLAGYEQY
TRBJ2-1	TRBV9	ASSVGLFNEQF
TRBJ1-5	TRBV28	ASSYDQPQH
TRBJ2-3	TRBV9	ASSEADTDTQY
TRBJ1-1	TRBV28	ASSLTSRGTEAF
TRBJ2-5	TRBV4-2	ASSQIAGGPAETQY
TRBJ2-7	TRBV5-8	ASSLDTYEQY
TRBJ1-2	TRBV5-1	ASSQTRGANYGYT
TRBJ2-7	TRBV5-1	ASSGKREAPYEQY
TRBJ2-3	TRBV9	ASSVPEGGRYTDTQY
TRBJ2-7	TRBV6-1	ASAAVVYYEQY
TRBJ2-1	TRBV6-5	ASSHSLHNEQF
TRBJ2-5	TRBV4-2	ASSPPGLGETQY
TRBJ2-1	TRBV6-1	ASSLSGLSYNEQF
TRBJ1-1	TRBV5-1	ASSTATTGNTEAF
TRBJ2-7	TRBV5-4	ASSLSGGEQY
TRBJ1-1	TRBV2	ASSVARAYTEAF
TRBJ1-2	TRBV28	ASSPQTGEGYGYT
TRBJ2-5	TRBV7-8	ASSSLTGEETQY
TRBJ1-2	TRBV30	AWSPTNYGYT
TRBJ2-3	TRBV7-9	ASSLVPIAGPTFTDTQY
TRBJ1-1	TRBV5-1	ASSLGQGITEAF
TRBJ1-6	TRBV9	ASSVAQGSSPLH
TRBJ2-7	TRBV6-4	ASGGGRGGGVYEQY
TRBJ2-1	TRBV5-6	ASSFRDYQRYNEQF
TRBJ2-3	TRBV9	ASSVGASVGTDTQY
TRBJ2-3	TRBV5-1	ASSPGSSRDTQY
TRBJ2-7	TRBV5-1	ASRDRETYEQY
TRBJ1-4	TRBV28	ASHQGPNEKLF
TRBJ2-7	TRBV2	ASTRTGLRSYEQY
TRBJ2-7	TRBV7-8	ASSLSGLINEQY
TRBJ2-3	TRBV7-9	ASSVYRDRGRDTQY
TRBJ2-1	TRBV4-2	ASSPESSGKYNEQF
TRBJ2-5	TRBV2	ASSPGTASQETQY
TRBJ2-1	TRBV4-2	ASSSRGLPINEQF
TRBJ2-7	TRBV11-1	ASSQTDRGVYEQY
TRBJ2-7	TRBV7-8	ASSLDRDRGLLY
TRBJ2-5	TRBV5-4	ASANIQQYQETQY
TRBJ1-4	TRBV7-6	ASSPWSGSFNEKLF
TRBJ2-3	TRBV5-1	ASSPDRERDTQY
TRBJ1-5	TRBV19	ASSIRQINQPQH
TRBJ1-1	TRBV7-9	SSSPFRGQGEAF
TRBJ1-2	TRBV6-1	ASSVYGQGMRGYGYT
TRBJ1-4	TRBV11-2	ASSLVWTGNEKLF
TRBJ1-2	TRBV28	ASSLITGGYT
TRBJ1-4	TRBV30	AWGQGEEKLF
TRBJ2-7	TRBV11-2	ASSLDEAARYEQY
TRBJ2-7	TRBV6-4	ASRPRLAGGFSYEQY
TRBJ2-6	TRBV10-2	ASSGDRSSGANVLT
TRBJ1-2	TRBV6-5	ASRTGGAPYGYT
TRBJ2-1	TRBV15	ATSRRTSGSAYSYNEQF
TRBJ2-1	TRBV7-9	ASSPGTSAGSSYNEQF
TRBJ2-7	TRBV7-7	ASSLGTGDEIGYEQY
TRBJ1-4	TRBV6-1	ASSDAAATNEKLF